This TCR beta chain was observed in a study of cytomegalovirus exposure and HLA in healthy donors. About the study: The 120 validation repertoires and the roughly 670 first-cohort repertoires shared a platform, a later analysis reported. General observations from the study: According to the study, 150 to 200 TCR beta chains were cytomegalovirus-associated. Whilst most TCR sequences proved rare, a subset of public TCRs occurred across many donors.

The CDR3 is 14 residues long. The germline CDR1 and CDR2 sequences are MNHEY and SVGAGI. Unmatched junction bases numbered 7, after V lost 5 bases and J lost 7 bases. This clone came up once. Its antigen is still unknown. Some clones are missing from TCRdb's copy, which holds only in-frame ones; the method was immunoSEQ multiplex PCR. The sample has 200,000 to 250,000 clones, around nine tenths seen once; the top ten hold about 2%. This receptor was taken from a woman between 18 and 29 years old in good health and CMV-seropositive. Input material: PBMCs. The chain carries TRBV6-5 and TRBJ2-2; TRBD2 aligns across 7 bases. CDR3: CASSTTSRVGELFF. In DNA form, the CDR3 reads TGTGCCAGCAGTACGACTAGCAGGGTCGGGGAGCTGTTTTTT.